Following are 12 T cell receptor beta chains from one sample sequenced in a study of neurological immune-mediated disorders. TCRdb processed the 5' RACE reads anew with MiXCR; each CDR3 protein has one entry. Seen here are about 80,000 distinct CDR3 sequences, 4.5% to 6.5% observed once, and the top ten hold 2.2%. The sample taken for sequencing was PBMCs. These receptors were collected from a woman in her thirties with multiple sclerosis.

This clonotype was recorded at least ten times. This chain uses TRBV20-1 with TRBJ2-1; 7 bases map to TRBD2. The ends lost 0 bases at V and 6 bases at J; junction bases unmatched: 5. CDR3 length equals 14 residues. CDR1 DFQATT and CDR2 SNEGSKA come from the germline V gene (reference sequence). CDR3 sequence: CSARDGGEPNEQFF. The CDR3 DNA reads TGCAGTGCTAGAGATGGGGGGGAGCCCAATGAGCAGTTCTTC.

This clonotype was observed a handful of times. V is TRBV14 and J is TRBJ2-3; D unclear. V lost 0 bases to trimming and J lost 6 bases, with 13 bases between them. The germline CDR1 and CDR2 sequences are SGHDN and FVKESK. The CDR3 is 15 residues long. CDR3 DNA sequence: TGTGCCAGCAGCCAAGATTGGGCATCTTCCGATACGCAGTATTTT. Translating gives CASSQDWASSDTQYF.

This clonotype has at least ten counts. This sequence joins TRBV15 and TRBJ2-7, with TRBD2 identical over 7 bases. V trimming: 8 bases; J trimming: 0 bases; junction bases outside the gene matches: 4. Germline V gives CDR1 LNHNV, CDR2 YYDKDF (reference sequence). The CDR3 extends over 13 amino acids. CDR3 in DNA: TGTGCCACCGCGGGCGGGGGCTCCTACGAGCAGTACGTC. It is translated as CATAGGGSYEQYV.

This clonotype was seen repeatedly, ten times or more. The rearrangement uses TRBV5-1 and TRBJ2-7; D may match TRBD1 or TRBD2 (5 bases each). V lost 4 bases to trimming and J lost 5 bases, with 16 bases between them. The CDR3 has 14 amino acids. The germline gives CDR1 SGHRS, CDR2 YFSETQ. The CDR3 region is CASSQQVVGDEQYF. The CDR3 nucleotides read TGCGCCAGCAGCCAACAGGTTGTGGGAGACGAGCAGTACTTC.

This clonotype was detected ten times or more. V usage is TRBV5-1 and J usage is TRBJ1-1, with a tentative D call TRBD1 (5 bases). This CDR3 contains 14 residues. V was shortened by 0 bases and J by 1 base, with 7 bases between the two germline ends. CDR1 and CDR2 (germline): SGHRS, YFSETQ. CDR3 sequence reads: CASSLVGGNTEAFF. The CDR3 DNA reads TGCGCCAGCAGCTTGGTCGGGGGGAACACTGAAGCTTTCTTT. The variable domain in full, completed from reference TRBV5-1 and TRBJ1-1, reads KAGVTQTPRYLIKTRGQQVTLSCSPISGHRSVSWYQQTPGQGLQFLFEYFSETQRNKGNFPGRFSGRQFSNSRSEMNVSTLELGDSALYLCASSLVGGNTEAFFGQGTRLTVV.

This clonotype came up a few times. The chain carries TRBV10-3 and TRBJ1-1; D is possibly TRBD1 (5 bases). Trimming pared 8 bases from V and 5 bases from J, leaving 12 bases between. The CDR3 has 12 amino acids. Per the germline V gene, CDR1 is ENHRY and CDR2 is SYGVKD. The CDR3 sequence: CAIRGVGTEAFF. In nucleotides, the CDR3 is TGTGCCATCCGGGGGGTAGGGACTGAAGCTTTCTTT.

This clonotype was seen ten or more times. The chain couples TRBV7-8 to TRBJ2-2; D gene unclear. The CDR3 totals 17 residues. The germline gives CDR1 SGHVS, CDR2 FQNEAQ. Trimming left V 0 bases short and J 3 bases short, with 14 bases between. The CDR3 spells CASSLATARHYTGELFF. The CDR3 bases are TGTGCCAGCAGCTTAGCGACCGCGCGACATTACACCGGGGAGCTGTTTTTT.

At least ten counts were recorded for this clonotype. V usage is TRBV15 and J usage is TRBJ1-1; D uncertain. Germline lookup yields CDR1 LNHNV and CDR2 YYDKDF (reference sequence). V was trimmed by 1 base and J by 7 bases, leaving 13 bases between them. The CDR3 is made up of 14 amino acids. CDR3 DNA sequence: TGTGCCACCAGCAGAGGAGAACCCCCTTATGAAGCTTTCTTT. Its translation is CATSRGEPPYEAFF.

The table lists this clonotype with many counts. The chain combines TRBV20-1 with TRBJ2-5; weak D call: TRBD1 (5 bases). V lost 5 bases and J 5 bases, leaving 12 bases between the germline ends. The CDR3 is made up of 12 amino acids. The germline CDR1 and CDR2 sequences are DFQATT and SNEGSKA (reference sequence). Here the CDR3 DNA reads TGCAGTGCTGATCGCAACAGGGAGACCCAGTACTTC. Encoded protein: CSADRNRETQYF.

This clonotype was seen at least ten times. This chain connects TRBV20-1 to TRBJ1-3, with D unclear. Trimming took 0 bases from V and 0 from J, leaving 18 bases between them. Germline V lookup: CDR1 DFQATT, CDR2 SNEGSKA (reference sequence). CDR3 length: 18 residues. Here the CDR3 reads CSARDWTQKEVSGNTIYF. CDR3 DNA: TGCAGTGCTAGAGATTGGACTCAGAAGGAAGTCTCTGGAAACACCATATATTTT.

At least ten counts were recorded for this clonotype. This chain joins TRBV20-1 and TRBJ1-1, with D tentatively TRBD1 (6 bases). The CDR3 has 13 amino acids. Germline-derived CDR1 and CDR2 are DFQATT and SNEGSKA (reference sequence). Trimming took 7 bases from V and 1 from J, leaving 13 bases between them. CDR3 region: CSVHRDANTEAFF. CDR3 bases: TGCAGTGTCCACAGGGATGCGAACACTGAAGCTTTCTTT.

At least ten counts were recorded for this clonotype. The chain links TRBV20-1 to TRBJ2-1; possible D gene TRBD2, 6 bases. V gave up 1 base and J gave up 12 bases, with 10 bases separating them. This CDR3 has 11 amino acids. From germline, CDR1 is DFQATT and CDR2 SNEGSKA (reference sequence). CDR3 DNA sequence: TGCAGTGCTAGAGTGGGACTTCGGCAGTTCTTC. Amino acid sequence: CSARVGLRQFF.